The rows below give T cell receptor beta chains drawn from one sample of a study of T-cell reconstitution after alpha-beta-depleted transplantation in children. One entry per CDR3 protein results from TCRdb running MiXCR on the PCR reads. The sample lists 480,000 or so distinct CDR3 sequences, 10% occurring once. The sequencing used PBMCs, collected before TCRalphabeta/CD19-depleted stem cell transplant. All receptors derive from a child younger than 10 with inherited bone marrow failure, due to receive a stem cell transplant. CDR3s include the opening cysteine and the closing phenylalanine or tryptophan. Fields, in order: V gene, clone size, J gene, D gene, CDR3 DNA, CDR3 protein. A D gene is named only where the DNA matches it firmly. Size is stated for part of the rows, as once, few or many counts, or as a class when the clone is expanded.

TRBV5-6	many	TRBJ2-1	TRBD1	TGTGCCAGCAGCTTAAACAGGGGCCGGATTTACAATGAGCAGTTCTTC	CASSLNRGRIYNEQFF
TRBV7-9	many	TRBJ2-5	NA	TGTGCCAGCAGCAGCTGGACAGTTCAAGAGACCCAGTACTTC	CASSSWTVQETQYF
TRBV20-1	many	TRBJ2-5	NA	TGCAGTGCTAGAGTGAACTATGTGGGGGAGACCCAGTACTTC	CSARVNYVGETQYF
TRBV5-1	many	TRBJ2-3	NA	TGCGCCAGCAGCTCCCTAAGGGGAGATACGCAGTATTTT	CASSSLRGDTQYF
TRBV7-2	few	TRBJ1-4	NA	TGTGCCAGCGGGTCGGGCCCCAATGAAAAACTGTTTTTT	CASGSGPNEKLFF
TRBV4-3	NA	TRBJ2-2	TRBD1	TGCGCCAGCAGCCAGACCCCGGACAGGGTCACCGGGGAGCTGTTTTTT	CASSQTPDRVTGELFF
TRBV11-3	NA	TRBJ2-1	NA	TGTGCCAGCAGCCCGGCCCCCGGCGACGTTGTGAATGAGCAGTTCTTC	CASSPAPGDVVNEQFF
TRBV7-8	NA	TRBJ2-3	TRBD2	TGTGCCAGCAGCCCACCTTCTAGCGGTTTAGGGACAGATACGCAGTATTTT	CASSPPSSGLGTDTQYF
TRBV28	many	TRBJ2-1	NA	TGTGCCAGCAGTCTCTCCCTAAGGGAGCAGTTCTTC	CASSLSLREQFF
TRBV7-2	NA	TRBJ2-6	NA	TGTGCCAGCAGCTCCGGACTCTCTGGGGCCAACGTCCTGACTTTC	CASSSGLSGANVLTF
TRBV7-9	few	TRBJ1-1	NA	TGTGCCAGCAGCTTAGGGCATACCACTGAAGCTTTCTTT	CASSLGHTTEAFF
TRBV4-3	many	TRBJ2-2	NA	TGCGCCAGCAGCCAAGCGAGTGGGACCGGGGAGCTGTTTTTT	CASSQASGTGELFF
TRBV5-1	NA	TRBJ2-7	NA	TGCGCCAGCAGCCCATTTATCACCCGGGAGCAGTACTTC	CASSPFITREQYF
TRBV12-3/TRBV12-4	many	TRBJ1-1	NA	TGTGCCAGCACCCTGGAACCGAACACTGAAGCTTTCTTT	CASTLEPNTEAFF
TRBV7-8	NA	TRBJ2-1	TRBD2	TGTGCCAGCAGCTTTGTGAGCGGGAGGGCCTCAAATGAGCAGTTCTTC	CASSFVSGRASNEQFF
TRBV19	many	TRBJ2-7	TRBD2	TGTGCCAGTAGTATGGGTAGCGGGAGCTCCTACGAGCAGTACTTC	CASSMGSGSSYEQYF
TRBV7-2	NA	TRBJ1-2	NA	TGTGCCAGCAGCTTAGCGCCTGGGAGTGATGGCTACACCTTC	CASSLAPGSDGYTF
TRBV12-3/TRBV12-4	NA	TRBJ2-1	NA	TGTGCCTCGAGAAGGGGTGTCTCCTACAATGAGCAGTTCTTC	CASRRGVSYNEQFF
TRBV4-1	many	TRBJ1-1	NA	TGCGCCAGCAGCCCTCCCGGACGGTTGAACACTGAAGCTTTCTTT	CASSPPGRLNTEAFF
TRBV2	many	TRBJ2-1	TRBD2	TGTGCCAGCAGTGGCAGACTAGCGGGGCGGAAGCAGTTCTTC	CASSGRLAGRKQFF
TRBV7-9	many	TRBJ2-4	NA	TGTGCCAGCAGCTTAGTTGCTGACACAAGGCCAGACATTCAGTACTTC	CASSLVADTRPDIQYF
TRBV12-3/TRBV12-4	many	TRBJ2-5	NA	TGTGCCAGCGGGGGGTACGAGACCCAGTACTTC	CASGGYETQYF
TRBV7-9	NA	TRBJ2-1	TRBD1	TGTGCCAGCAGGAACCCAGGGGGCGTTCCGAAGAATGAGCAGTTCTTC	CASRNPGGVPKNEQFF
TRBV30	few	TRBJ2-1	NA	TGTGCCTGTCGGCGTGTTAACAATGAGCAGTTCTTC	CACRRVNNEQFF
TRBV10-1	NA	TRBJ2-3	TRBD2	TGCGCCAGCAGTCAGAGGACTAGCGGGGCTAGCACAGATACGCAGTATTTT	CASSQRTSGASTDTQYF
TRBV27	many	TRBJ2-7	NA	TGTGCCAGCAGTTCCGGGGAGTTGCTCTACGAGCAGTACTTC	CASSSGELLYEQYF
TRBV6-2/TRBV6-3	many	TRBJ2-3	TRBD2	TGTGCCAGCAGTTATCCCCGACTAGCGGGAGAAGGGGTTGGTCCCACAGATACGCAGTATTTT	CASSYPRLAGEGVGPTDTQYF
TRBV7-8	many	TRBJ2-5	NA	TGTGCCAGCAGCTTGGACTTGCCGGGGACCCAGTACTTC	CASSLDLPGTQYF
TRBV20-1	few	TRBJ1-1	TRBD1	TGCAGTGCTAGTGACCCGGGATACAGGGGGAACACTGAAGCTTTCTTT	CSASDPGYRGNTEAFF
TRBV4-3	few	TRBJ2-2	TRBD1	TGCGCCAGCAGCCATCAACCGGGACAGACGAACACCGGGGAGCTGTTTTTT	CASSHQPGQTNTGELFF
TRBV19	many	TRBJ2-3	TRBD2	TGTGCCAGTAGGAAGGAGGCGGGAGGGTGGCCAGATACGCAGTATTTT	CASRKEAGGWPDTQYF
TRBV27	many	TRBJ1-2	NA	TGTGCCAGCGCCCTGGCACACCATTCTAACTATGGCTACACCTTC	CASALAHHSNYGYTF
TRBV4-3	many	TRBJ2-4	NA	TGCGCCAGCAGCCCCCTCGGGGAAAACATTCAGTACTTC	CASSPLGENIQYF
TRBV12-3/TRBV12-4	many	TRBJ2-3	NA	TGTGCCAGCAGCCCAGGGCCCGAGACGCAGTATTTT	CASSPGPETQYF
TRBV7-8	many	TRBJ1-6	NA	TGTGCCAGCAGCCGAACGGGCTCCTATAATTCACCCCTCCACTTT	CASSRTGSYNSPLHF
TRBV20-1	many	TRBJ2-1	TRBD2	TGCAGTGCGACCGGGACTAGCGGGAGGGTCGAGCAGTTCTTC	CSATGTSGRVEQFF
TRBV27	many	TRBJ2-3	TRBD2	TGTGCCAGCAGTTTTCGAACTAGCGGGGAAGATACGCAGTATTTT	CASSFRTSGEDTQYF
TRBV21-1	few	TRBJ2-7	NA	TGTGCCAGCAGCAAAGGCCCCATAACAGGGGGCCGATCCTACGAGCAGTACTTC	CASSKGPITGGRSYEQYF
TRBV12-3/TRBV12-4	many	TRBJ1-2	NA	TGTGCCAGCAGTTTTACGGGGGTCTATGGCTACACCTTC	CASSFTGVYGYTF
TRBV4-2	many	TRBJ2-7	TRBD1	TGTGCCAGCAGCCAAGTTTCCGACAGGGGTTACGAGCAGTACTTC	CASSQVSDRGYEQYF
TRBV7-9	many	TRBJ2-1	NA	TGTGCCAGCACGGGGCGGGGCTACAATGAGCAGTTCTTC	CASTGRGYNEQFF
TRBV12-3/TRBV12-4	many	TRBJ2-2	TRBD2	TGTGCCAGCAGTTCGGGTCGGCGGGAGGGTCACGGGGAGCTGTTTTTT	CASSSGRREGHGELFF
TRBV29-1	many	TRBJ2-7	NA	TGCAGCGTTGAAGGGGGCGGGAACCCCTACGAGCAGTACTTC	CSVEGGGNPYEQYF
TRBV7-2	many	TRBJ2-3	TRBD1	TGTGCCAGCAGCCTACAGACAGGGGATACGCAGTATTTT	CASSLQTGDTQYF
TRBV6-2/TRBV6-3	many	TRBJ2-3	NA	TGTGCCAGCATGTACCCCAAACAGGGATTGGGAACAGATACGCAGTATTTT	CASMYPKQGLGTDTQYF